A selection of T cell receptor beta chains follows, all from one sample in a study of identical twins. TCRdb processed the 5' RACE reads anew with MiXCR; each CDR3 protein has one entry. The table shows about 220,000 distinct CDR3 sequences, with 7.5% occurring only once. These data also formed part of another study, on yellow fever vaccine responses in identical twins.

The sample was CD8+ T cells sorted from blood. The receptors stem from a young woman in good health. Each CDR3 is given with its conserved first and last residue. Each record gives: D gene, clone size, J gene, V gene, CDR3 DNA, CDR3 protein. D genes are given only for firm matches. The listing skips clone size in some rows; elsewhere it reads once, few, many or a size class.

D gene: TRBD2; clone size: few; J gene: TRBJ2-1; V gene: TRBV6-5; CDR3 DNA: TGTGCCAGCAGCTTACTAGCGGAGAAGCTTGATGAGCAGTTCTTC; CDR3 protein: CASSLLAEKLDEQFF
D gene: TRBD2; clone size: NA; J gene: TRBJ2-3; V gene: TRBV3-1; CDR3 DNA: TGTGCCAGCAGCCCCCCCTTTGGGGCGGGAGAAGATACGCAGTATTTT; CDR3 protein: CASSPPFGAGEDTQYF
D gene: NA; clone size: few; J gene: TRBJ2-3; V gene: TRBV29-1; CDR3 DNA: TGCAGCGTTGAAGATGGCACACCGTCGACAGATACGCAGTATTTT; CDR3 protein: CSVEDGTPSTDTQYF
D gene: TRBD2; clone size: few; J gene: TRBJ2-3; V gene: TRBV10-3; CDR3 DNA: TGTGCCATCAGTGAGGGGACTAGCCGAACAGATACGCAGTATTTT; CDR3 protein: CAISEGTSRTDTQYF
D gene: TRBD1; clone size: few; J gene: TRBJ2-3; V gene: TRBV9; CDR3 DNA: TGTGCCAGCAGCGTAGGGGTCCTAGGGGGCGATACGCAGTATTTT; CDR3 protein: CASSVGVLGGDTQYF
D gene: NA; clone size: many; J gene: TRBJ2-1; V gene: TRBV15; CDR3 DNA: TGTGCCACCAGCAGAGAGGCAGGGGATTCCTACAATGAGCAGTTCTTC; CDR3 protein: CATSREAGDSYNEQFF
D gene: NA; clone size: few; J gene: TRBJ2-4; V gene: TRBV7-8; CDR3 DNA: TGTGCCAGCAGCTTAGCTGGACGCTCAAACATTCAGTACTTC; CDR3 protein: CASSLAGRSNIQYF
D gene: TRBD2; clone size: NA; J gene: TRBJ2-2; V gene: TRBV12-3/TRBV12-4; CDR3 DNA: TGTGCCGCGTGGGCGGGGGGGAACACCGGGGAGCTGTTTTTT; CDR3 protein: CAAWAGGNTGELFF
D gene: NA; clone size: few; J gene: TRBJ1-4; V gene: TRBV7-9; CDR3 DNA: TGTGCCAGCAGCTACGAGGAGGAAAAACTGTTTTTT; CDR3 protein: CASSYEEEKLFF
D gene: NA; clone size: many; J gene: TRBJ2-5; V gene: TRBV12-3/TRBV12-4; CDR3 DNA: TGTGCCAGCAGCCACGCCGGAGGACCTCAAGAGACCCAGTACTTC; CDR3 protein: CASSHAGGPQETQYF
D gene: TRBD1; clone size: few; J gene: TRBJ2-7; V gene: TRBV7-8; CDR3 DNA: TGTGCCAGCAGCTTAGTGGGACAGGGTCCCCACGAGCAGTACTTC; CDR3 protein: CASSLVGQGPHEQYF
D gene: TRBD1; clone size: many; J gene: TRBJ1-6; V gene: TRBV11-2; CDR3 DNA: TGTGCCAGCAGCTTAGAAGGGAGACAGGGGAAAAATTCACCCCTCCACTTT; CDR3 protein: CASSLEGRQGKNSPLHF
D gene: NA; clone size: many; J gene: TRBJ2-1; V gene: TRBV11-2; CDR3 DNA: TGTGCCAGCAGCGTAACTCCTCCCTTTAGTGAGCAGTTCTTC; CDR3 protein: CASSVTPPFSEQFF
D gene: NA; clone size: NA; J gene: TRBJ2-3; V gene: TRBV4-2; CDR3 DNA: TGTGCCAGCAGCCCCGACTTATTAGGAGATACGCAGTATTTT; CDR3 protein: CASSPDLLGDTQYF
D gene: TRBD1; clone size: NA; J gene: TRBJ1-3; V gene: TRBV5-1; CDR3 DNA: TGCGCCAGCAGCTTGTCCTACAGGGGGCCTCGGGAGAACACCATATATTTT; CDR3 protein: CASSLSYRGPRENTIYF
D gene: NA; clone size: NA; J gene: TRBJ1-1; V gene: TRBV4-1; CDR3 DNA: TGCGCCAGCAGCCAAGCCATATCGGGCACTGAAGCTTTCTTT; CDR3 protein: CASSQAISGTEAFF
D gene: NA; clone size: many; J gene: TRBJ1-4; V gene: TRBV7-9; CDR3 DNA: TGTGCCAGCACCTCCGATAGAACTTATAATGAAAAACTGTTTTTT; CDR3 protein: CASTSDRTYNEKLFF
D gene: NA; clone size: NA; J gene: TRBJ2-2; V gene: TRBV6-5; CDR3 DNA: TGTGCCAGCAGTTACGCAGGCTACGCCGGGGAGCTGTTTTTT; CDR3 protein: CASSYAGYAGELFF
D gene: TRBD2; clone size: NA; J gene: TRBJ2-7; V gene: TRBV7-9; CDR3 DNA: TGTGCCAGCAGCCCTCACACCAGCGGGAGATCCTACGAGCAGTACTTC; CDR3 protein: CASSPHTSGRSYEQYF
D gene: NA; clone size: NA; J gene: TRBJ2-7; V gene: TRBV10-1; CDR3 DNA: TGCGCCAGCACCTTACGGTGGGGACGGTTGTACGAGCAGTACTTC; CDR3 protein: CASTLRWGRLYEQYF
D gene: TRBD1; clone size: few; J gene: TRBJ1-5; V gene: TRBV6-5; CDR3 DNA: TGTGCCAGCAGTTCAATACAGGGGGATAGCAATCAGCCCCAGCATTTT; CDR3 protein: CASSSIQGDSNQPQHF
D gene: NA; clone size: many; J gene: TRBJ2-1; V gene: TRBV5-6; CDR3 DNA: TGTGCCAGCAGCTTGTTGCCGAGCTCCTACAATGAGCAGTTCTTC; CDR3 protein: CASSLLPSSYNEQFF
D gene: NA; clone size: NA; J gene: TRBJ2-3; V gene: TRBV5-1; CDR3 DNA: TGCGCCAGCAGCGAATGGGGCGGTAGCACAGATACGCAGTATTTT; CDR3 protein: CASSEWGGSTDTQYF
D gene: TRBD1; clone size: many; J gene: TRBJ1-1; V gene: TRBV10-3; CDR3 DNA: TGTGCCATCAGTGTTCAGGGGGATAGTATGAACACTGAAGCTTTCTTT; CDR3 protein: CAISVQGDSMNTEAFF
D gene: NA; clone size: NA; J gene: TRBJ2-7; V gene: TRBV3-1; CDR3 DNA: TGTGCCAGCAGCCAATCCTTGTTCGGGGCCGAGGAGCAGTACTTC; CDR3 protein: CASSQSLFGAEEQYF
D gene: NA; clone size: many; J gene: TRBJ2-1; V gene: TRBV21-1; CDR3 DNA: TGTGCCAGCAGCAAAGGTGGGGAGCCTCAGTTCTTC; CDR3 protein: CASSKGGEPQFF
D gene: NA; clone size: NA; J gene: TRBJ1-1; V gene: TRBV9; CDR3 DNA: TGTGCCAGCAGCGTAGATGGAGGTGGACACCTGAACACTGAAGCTTTCTTT; CDR3 protein: CASSVDGGGHLNTEAFF
D gene: NA; clone size: few; J gene: TRBJ2-5; V gene: TRBV27; CDR3 DNA: TGTGCCAGCAGTCCGAGGACGGGACGGGAGACCCAGTACTTC; CDR3 protein: CASSPRTGRETQYF
D gene: TRBD1; clone size: few; J gene: TRBJ2-5; V gene: TRBV7-8; CDR3 DNA: TGTGCCAGCAGCTTTTCCGGACAGGGGGCGTGGGAGACCCAGTACTTC; CDR3 protein: CASSFSGQGAWETQYF
D gene: TRBD1; clone size: NA; J gene: TRBJ1-5; V gene: TRBV6-4; CDR3 DNA: TGTGCCAGCAGTGTTACAGGGGGCGAGGGTCAGCCCCAGCATTTT; CDR3 protein: CASSVTGGEGQPQHF
D gene: NA; clone size: NA; J gene: TRBJ1-2; V gene: TRBV29-1; CDR3 DNA: TGCAGCGTTGACCACGGATCCTATGGCTACACCTTC; CDR3 protein: CSVDHGSYGYTF
D gene: TRBD1; clone size: few; J gene: TRBJ1-6; V gene: TRBV9; CDR3 DNA: TGTGCCAGCAGCGCCGACAGGGGTCGATCACCCCTCCACTTT; CDR3 protein: CASSADRGRSPLHF
D gene: TRBD1; clone size: many; J gene: TRBJ2-2; V gene: TRBV5-6; CDR3 DNA: TGTGCCAGCAGCTTGGCGGGACAGGGTAACACCGGGGAGCTGTTTTTT; CDR3 protein: CASSLAGQGNTGELFF
D gene: TRBD2; clone size: many; J gene: TRBJ2-1; V gene: TRBV5-1; CDR3 DNA: TGCGCCAGCAGCTTGGGACTAGCGGTGCAGTTCTTC; CDR3 protein: CASSLGLAVQFF
D gene: NA; clone size: NA; J gene: TRBJ2-1; V gene: TRBV6-5; CDR3 DNA: TGTGCCAGCAGTTGGGGGGCAGGGTCCTACAATGAGCAGTTCTTC; CDR3 protein: CASSWGAGSYNEQFF
D gene: TRBD1; clone size: many; J gene: TRBJ2-2; V gene: TRBV7-2; CDR3 DNA: TGTGCCAGCAGCTCTCCGGGACAGGCCCCGAACACCGGGGAGCTGTTTTTT; CDR3 protein: CASSSPGQAPNTGELFF
D gene: NA; clone size: many; J gene: TRBJ1-1; V gene: TRBV4-1; CDR3 DNA: TGCGCCAGCAGCCACACCGCGGAGACCTCCACTGAAGCTTTCTTT; CDR3 protein: CASSHTAETSTEAFF
D gene: NA; clone size: few; J gene: TRBJ2-6; V gene: TRBV24-1; CDR3 DNA: TGTGCCACCAGTGACAGGGGAGCGCTCTCTGGGGCCAACGTCCTGACTTTC; CDR3 protein: CATSDRGALSGANVLTF
D gene: NA; clone size: NA; J gene: TRBJ2-2; V gene: TRBV7-6; CDR3 DNA: TGTGCCAGCAGCTTAGGGGTGGTGAACACCGGGGAGCTGTTTTTT; CDR3 protein: CASSLGVVNTGELFF
D gene: NA; clone size: NA; J gene: TRBJ1-1; V gene: TRBV5-4; CDR3 DNA: TGTGCCAGCAGCTCCCTGACAGGAACAGAAGCTTTCTTT; CDR3 protein: CASSSLTGTEAFF
D gene: NA; clone size: many; J gene: TRBJ2-1; V gene: TRBV7-3; CDR3 DNA: TGTGCCAGCAGCTTAATCTGGGGGAATGAGCAGTTCTTC; CDR3 protein: CASSLIWGNEQFF
D gene: NA; clone size: few; J gene: TRBJ2-6; V gene: TRBV15; CDR3 DNA: TGTGCCACCAGCAGAGATCGCAGCTCTGGGGCCAACGTCCTGACTTTC; CDR3 protein: CATSRDRSSGANVLTF
D gene: TRBD1; clone size: few; J gene: TRBJ1-4; V gene: TRBV4-1; CDR3 DNA: TGCGCCAGCAGCCAAGGGAGGAGGGACAGCCCTCGGGAAAAACTGTTTTTT; CDR3 protein: CASSQGRRDSPREKLFF
D gene: TRBD2; clone size: NA; J gene: TRBJ2-1; V gene: TRBV14; CDR3 DNA: TGTGCCAGCCAGGAGACTAGCGGGCCTCTTAGGCATGAGCAGTTCTTC; CDR3 protein: CASQETSGPLRHEQFF
D gene: TRBD1; clone size: NA; J gene: TRBJ2-3; V gene: TRBV9; CDR3 DNA: TGTGCCAGCAGCCCCCGCATCTGGGCCGGGACAGGGGGCACAGATACGCAGTATTTT; CDR3 protein: CASSPRIWAGTGGTDTQYF
D gene: NA; clone size: many; J gene: TRBJ2-7; V gene: TRBV27; CDR3 DNA: TGTGCCAGCAGTCCCTTATGGCCCGAGCAGTACTTC; CDR3 protein: CASSPLWPEQYF